This TCR beta chain is drawn from a study of lymphopenia after photon versus proton radiotherapy (dated by TCRdb to between 2018 and 2021). Study-wide context: Photon and proton radiation therapy were compared by the study for their immunological effects in patients with gastrointestinal tumors who developed high-grade lymphopenia. The cohort included 20 or so patients with gastrointestinal tumors who developed lymphopenia after receiving either photon or proton therapy. The goal of the study was to characterize the differences between the two radiation modalities in how they affect the immune system.

Counted from cysteine to phenylalanine, this CDR3 has 15 amino acids. CDR3 DNA only is kept here, 45 bases in frame from base 1. The germline V end is reduced by 0 bases and the J end by 0 bases; junction bases left unmatched: 1. Per the germline V gene (reference sequence), SGHNT is the CDR1 and YYREEE is the CDR2. This clone was seen a few times. No cognate antigen has been identified for it. Within one base of it there is no much larger clone, and no base qualities were kept. The full study reports these points: During treatment, patients who received photon therapy lost naive T cells and TCR diversity and gained effector/memory populations, whereas patients who received proton therapy remained relatively stable. After the lymphocyte count nadir, photon-treated repertoires showed oligoclonal expansion, especially of CD8+ Temra cells, which drove the drop in diversity. Across the cohort, an inverse correlation was found between a larger post-nadir drop in TCR diversity and overall survival time among patients who died. The authors looked at the survival association only in patients who died, and they framed better survival with proton therapy as a possibility rather than a demonstrated result.

The receptor library was made with the immunoSEQ multiplex PCR assay. Alongside multiparametric flow cytometry, deep sequencing of rearranged TCR beta loci was used to profile the T cell repertoires. Drawn from immuneACCESS, this table holds only the in-frame rearrangements with V and J called that TCRdb kept. Clones are partly lost; checked studies trace under half to an unresolved V gene and leave the rest unexplained. For this sample there are 25,000 to 35,000 clones; about 90% appear just once. 6.8% of the sample goes to the ten largest clones. The chain links TRBV5-4 with TRBJ2-7; 9 junctional bases match TRBD2. This TCR derives from a woman aged 45-65 years with pancreatic cancer. Sequenced here: peripheral blood, sampled from a patient treated with photon-based radiotherapy. The nucleotides read TGTGCCAGCAGCTTGGCTAGCGGGATCTCCTACGAGCAGTACTTC. Translated, it reads CASSLASGISYEQYF.